The 5 T cell receptor beta chains reported below all come from one sample, sequenced in a study of response to subunit inactivated influenza vaccine. One entry per CDR3 protein, called by TCRdb with MiXCR from the RT-PCR reads. The sample has about 180,000 distinct CDR3 sequences, 7.5% to 10% seen once; the top ten hold 11%. Sample: non-naive T cells sorted from PBMCs, taken on the day of vaccination. The receptors here all came from a man aged 50 or older who received an inactivated influenza vaccine.

This clonotype was seen repeatedly, ten times or more. The V and J genes are TRBV20-1 and TRBJ2-2; tentatively, D is TRBD2 (6 bases). CDR1 and CDR2 from the germline V gene are DFQATT and SNEGSKA (reference sequence). CDR3 size: 15 residues. V lost 6 bases and J 3 bases, leaving 17 bases between the germline ends. For the CDR3, the DNA is TGCAGTGCAGCGGGCCTCGGGGCCCACACCGGGGAGCTGTTTTTT. Its protein is CSAAGLGAHTGELFF.

The rearrangement joins TRBV4-1 to TRBJ2-7; 9 bases align to TRBD1. This CDR3 contains 15 residues. The junction had 11 bases not matched to a gene; V was cut back by 4 bases and J by 7 bases. The germline V gene encodes CDR1 MGHRA and CDR2 YSYEKL. CDR3 loop: CASSPRDGQGREQYF. The DNA of the CDR3 is TGCGCCAGCAGCCCCCGCGACGGACAGGGGCGTGAGCAGTACTTC.

In its sample, this clonotype was seen many times. This chain links TRBV4-2 with TRBJ2-1; D is unclear. The V and J ends lost 0 bases and 12 bases respectively, with 12 bases between them. The CDR3 consists of 13 residues. Germline CDR1 and CDR2: LGHNA and YNFKEQ. CDR3 residues: CASSQDLASGQFF. CDR3 DNA sequence: TGTGCCAGCAGCCAAGATCTCGCCTCCGGGCAGTTCTTC.

Within the sample, this clonotype is medium-sized (0.01 to 0.1%). The chain carries TRBV12-3 or TRBV12-4 and TRBJ2-2, with 8 bases identical to TRBD2. V trimming: 3 bases; J trimming: 6 bases; junction bases outside the gene matches: 9. The CDR3 length is 16 residues. In DNA, the CDR3 is TGTGCCAGCAGTTTCCGGGTCGGGGGGGTCGCCGGGGAGCTGTTTTTT. Protein product: CASSFRVGGVAGELFF.

At least ten counts were recorded for this clonotype. The chain couples TRBV29-1 to TRBJ1-5, with D possibly TRBD1 on 5 matching bases. Germline values: CDR1 SQVTM, CDR2 ANQGSEA. The ends were cut back, 7 bases at V and 1 base at J, with 14 bases in the middle. The CDR3 contains 14 residues. The CDR3 sequence: CSEQGLRSNQPQHF. The CDR3 nucleotides are TGCAGCGAGCAGGGTTTGAGGAGCAATCAGCCCCAGCATTTT.